The entry below gives a single T cell receptor (beta chain) sequence along with its context. No antigen is known for it. Base qualities are not provided; no much larger clone lies one nucleotide away. The entry originates in a study of OX40 agonist ivuxolimab in advanced cancers. Context from the whole study: Ivuxolimab was a fully human IgG2 agonistic monoclonal antibody targeting the costimulatory receptor OX40 (CD134). Partial responses were achieved by three dose-escalation patients, of whom one had hepatocellular carcinoma and two had cutaneous melanoma. The paper reports the monotherapy dose-escalation portion (N ≈ 50 patients) of the phase I ivuxolimab trial. Prior anti-PD-1, anti-PD-L1 or anti-CTLA-4 therapy was permitted, and less than 45% of dose-escalation patients had received checkpoint inhibitors. Among the 52 dose-escalation patients, about 20 had hepatocellular carcinoma, some 15 melanoma, 9 renal cell carcinoma and 9 head and neck cancer. Intravenous ivuxolimab was administered to patients every 2 weeks at six dose levels: 0.01, 0.1, 0.3, 1.5, 3 and 10 mg/kg. The dose-escalation cohort was approximately 83% male with a mean age of approximately 59 years, ranging from about 23 to 85. Peripheral TCRbeta sequencing aimed to test whether ivuxolimab altered TCR sequence diversity and caused clonal T-cell expansion. Broad study findings and their caveats: The antigen specificity of the peripheral T cells that underwent clonal expansion was not determined. Low levels of normalized T-cell clonal expansion were also shown by some nonresponding patients. In the 0.1-3.0 mg/kg groups, partial responders were among the patients with the lowest normalized peripheral clonal expansion, particularly in CD8+ T cells. On average, CD8+ T cells showed more expanded clones than CD4+ T cells after ivuxolimab. At doses from 0.1 to 3.0 mg/kg, clonal expansion was seen in both CD4+ and CD8+ blood T cells between baseline and week 6.

Patients with autoimmune disease history or receiving systemic immunosuppression were excluded from the trial. Peripheral blood for TCR sequencing was drawn from every dose cohort at baseline, at cycle 4 day 1 and at cycle 7 day 1. The samples were drawn from a first-in-human, open-label, multicenter phase I dose-escalation trial of ivuxolimab. Adults with locally advanced or metastatic melanoma, renal cell carcinoma, hepatocellular carcinoma or head and neck squamous cell carcinoma were enrolled in the trial. Before TCR sequencing, CD4+ and CD8+ T cells were separately sorted from peripheral blood. CDR1 and CDR2, looked up from the germline V gene (reference sequence), are WNHNN and SYGVQD. Trimming takes 4 bases off V and 0 bases off J; junction bases not matched to a gene: 8. The CDR3, from cysteine to phenylalanine, totals 17 residues. Only the CDR3 DNA is retained, 51 bases long and in frame from the first base.

Genomic DNA was isolated from the sorted cells so that the TCRbeta CDR3 region could be sequenced. The immunoSEQ Assay was used for sequencing of TCRbeta CDR3 regions. TCRdb obtained this table from immuneACCESS and retained in-frame rearrangements with V and J assigned. These tables miss some clones; where compared with another copy, unresolved V genes account for less than half of the shortfall, and the remainder is unexplained. Across this sample there are 71,000 or so clones, with approximately 89% seen only once. Clones ranked in the top ten supply 2% to 2.5% of the sample. The source of this sequence is an adult with an advanced solid tumor such as melanoma, head and neck, liver or kidney cancer. The chain joins TRBV10-1 to TRBJ2-1, with 8 bases aligning to TRBD2. Sequencing used CD4+ or CD8+ T cells sorted from blood, obtained in a trial of the OX40 agonist ivuxolimab. The bases read TGCGCCAGCAGTGCCCCTCGGGGGGGTTACTCCTACAATGAGCAGTTCTTC. Protein translation: CASSAPRGGYSYNEQFF.